This passage covers 8 T cell receptor beta chains from one sample sequenced in a study of CD8+ T cells in alopecia areata. Once RNA had been extracted, it was reverse transcribed into cDNA to act as the sequencing template. Sequencing was performed with immunoSEQ multiplex PCR; in TCRdb, only in-frame clones are kept and a portion is missing. The sample includes about 180,000 clones, roughly 63% of them seen just once. The treatment was: oral pan-JAK inhibitor, 5-10 mg twice daily. The specimen was CD4+ T cells sorted from blood, collected between weeks 55 and 65, from a patient treated with tofacitinib. These receptors all stem from a human donor with alopecia areata.

This chain uses TRBV7-9 with TRBJ2-7, with 11 bases lining up with TRBD2. Trimming removed 6 bases from V and 2 bases from J; junction bases left unmatched: 9. The CDR3 extends over 16 amino acids. CDR1 SEHNR and CDR2 FQNEAQ come from the germline V gene (reference sequence). Written as DNA, the CDR3 is TGTGCCAGCAGTTCCCCGACTAGCGGGGCAACCTACGAGCAGTACTTC. This translates into CASSSPTSGATYEQYF.

The chain couples TRBV6-5 to TRBJ1-4; 10 nucleotides agree with TRBD1. Germline assignment: CDR1 MNHEY and CDR2 SVGAGI. The trim removed 8 bases at V and 8 bases at J, leaving 11 bases unmatched. The CDR3 runs to 15 residues. CDR3 amino acids: CASSMRDRGSEKLFF. As DNA, the CDR3 is TGTGCCAGCTCAATGCGGGACAGGGGAAGCGAAAAACTGTTTTTT.

This chain joins TRBV7-9 and TRBJ1-6; 9 positions agree with TRBD1. The length of the CDR3 is 14 residues. Germline lookup yields CDR1 SEHNR and CDR2 FQNEAQ (reference sequence). V lost 7 bases to trimming and J lost 10 bases; unmatched junction nucleotides: 8. CDR3 protein: CASTTDRGSSPLHF. DNA for the CDR3: TGTGCCAGCACCACGGACAGGGGAAGCTCACCCCTCCACTTT.

This clone was picked up many times. The chain employs TRBV27 and TRBJ1-1; unclear D gene. Looked up from germline, CDR1 is MNHEY and CDR2 is SMNVEV (reference sequence). The CDR3 is 14 amino acids. With 4 bases removed from V and 7 bases from J, the gap between germline ends came to 16 bases. The CDR3 region is CASSSRALTVEAFF. CDR3 nucleotide sequence: TGTGCCAGCAGTTCACGTGCCTTAACAGTTGAAGCTTTCTTT.

The rearrangement links TRBV5-6 to TRBJ2-3; D remains ambiguous. Trimming pared 2 bases from V and 2 bases from J, leaving 0 bases between. Germline V lookup: CDR1 SGHDT, CDR2 YYEEEE. The CDR3 sequence is 11 residues long. In DNA, the CDR3 is TGTGCCAGCAGCTTCACAGATACGCAGTATTTT. The encoded protein is CASSFTDTQYF.

The chain joins TRBV28 to TRBJ2-5, with TRBD2 matching 10 bases. The V gene end was trimmed by 6 bases and the J gene end by 2 bases; junction bases not matched to a gene: 3. Germline V gives CDR1 MDHEN, CDR2 SYDVKM. The CDR3 is 14 residues long. For the CDR3, the DNA is TGTGCCAGCAGAGCTAGCGGGGGACAAGAGACCCAGTACTTC. Its protein product is CASRASGGQETQYF.

The gene calls are TRBV2 and TRBJ2-7; 7 positions agree with TRBD1. V lost 6 bases, J lost 0 bases, and 5 bases stayed unmatched. CDR1 and CDR2 (germline): SNHLY, FYNNEI. This CDR3 is 14 amino acids long. CDR3 coding DNA: TGTGCCAGCAGCGTACAGGGGAGCTCCTACGAGCAGTACTTC. This gives the protein CASSVQGSSYEQYF.

A remark on this clone: At one end the junction does not follow the germline gene, possibly because of a read error. This chain joins TRBV2 and TRBJ1-4; D is perhaps TRBD1 (5 bases). CDR1 is SNHLY and CDR2 is FYNNEI in the germline V gene. The CDR3 contains 14 residues. The CDR3 reads CASREGETGEKLFF. DNA of the CDR3: TGTGCCAGCAGAGAAGGGGAAACAGGTGAAAAACTGTTTTTT.